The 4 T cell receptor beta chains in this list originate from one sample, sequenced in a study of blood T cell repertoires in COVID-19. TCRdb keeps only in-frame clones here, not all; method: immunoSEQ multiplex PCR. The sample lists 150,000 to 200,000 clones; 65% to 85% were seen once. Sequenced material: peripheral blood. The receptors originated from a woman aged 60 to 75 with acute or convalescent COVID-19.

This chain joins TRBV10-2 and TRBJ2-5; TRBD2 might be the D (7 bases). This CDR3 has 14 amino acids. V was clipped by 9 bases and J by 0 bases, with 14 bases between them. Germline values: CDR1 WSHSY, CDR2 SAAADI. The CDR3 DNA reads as TGCGCCAGTGGGAGGGGGAACTACCAAGAGACCCAGTACTTC. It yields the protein CASGRGNYQETQYF.

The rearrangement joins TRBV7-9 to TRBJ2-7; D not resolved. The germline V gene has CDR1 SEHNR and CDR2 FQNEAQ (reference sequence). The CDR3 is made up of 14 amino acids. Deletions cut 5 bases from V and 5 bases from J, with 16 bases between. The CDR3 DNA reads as TGTGCCAGCAGCGCAGGCGCCTCCCGCGACGAGCAGTACTTC. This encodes CASSAGASRDEQYF.

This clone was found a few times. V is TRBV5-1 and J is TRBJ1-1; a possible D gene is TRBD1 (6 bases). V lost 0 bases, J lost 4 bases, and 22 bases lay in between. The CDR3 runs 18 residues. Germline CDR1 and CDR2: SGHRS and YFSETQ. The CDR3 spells CASSLEGHFSGVLTEAFF. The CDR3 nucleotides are TGCGCCAGCAGCTTGGAGGGACACTTCTCAGGGGTTCTCACTGAAGCTTTCTTT.

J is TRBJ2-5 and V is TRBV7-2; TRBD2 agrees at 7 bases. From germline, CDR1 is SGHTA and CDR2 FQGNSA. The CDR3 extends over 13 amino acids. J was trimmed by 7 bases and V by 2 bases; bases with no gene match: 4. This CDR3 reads CASSLSGAGTQYF. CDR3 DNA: TGTGCCAGCAGCTTAAGCGGGGCAGGGACCCAGTACTTC.